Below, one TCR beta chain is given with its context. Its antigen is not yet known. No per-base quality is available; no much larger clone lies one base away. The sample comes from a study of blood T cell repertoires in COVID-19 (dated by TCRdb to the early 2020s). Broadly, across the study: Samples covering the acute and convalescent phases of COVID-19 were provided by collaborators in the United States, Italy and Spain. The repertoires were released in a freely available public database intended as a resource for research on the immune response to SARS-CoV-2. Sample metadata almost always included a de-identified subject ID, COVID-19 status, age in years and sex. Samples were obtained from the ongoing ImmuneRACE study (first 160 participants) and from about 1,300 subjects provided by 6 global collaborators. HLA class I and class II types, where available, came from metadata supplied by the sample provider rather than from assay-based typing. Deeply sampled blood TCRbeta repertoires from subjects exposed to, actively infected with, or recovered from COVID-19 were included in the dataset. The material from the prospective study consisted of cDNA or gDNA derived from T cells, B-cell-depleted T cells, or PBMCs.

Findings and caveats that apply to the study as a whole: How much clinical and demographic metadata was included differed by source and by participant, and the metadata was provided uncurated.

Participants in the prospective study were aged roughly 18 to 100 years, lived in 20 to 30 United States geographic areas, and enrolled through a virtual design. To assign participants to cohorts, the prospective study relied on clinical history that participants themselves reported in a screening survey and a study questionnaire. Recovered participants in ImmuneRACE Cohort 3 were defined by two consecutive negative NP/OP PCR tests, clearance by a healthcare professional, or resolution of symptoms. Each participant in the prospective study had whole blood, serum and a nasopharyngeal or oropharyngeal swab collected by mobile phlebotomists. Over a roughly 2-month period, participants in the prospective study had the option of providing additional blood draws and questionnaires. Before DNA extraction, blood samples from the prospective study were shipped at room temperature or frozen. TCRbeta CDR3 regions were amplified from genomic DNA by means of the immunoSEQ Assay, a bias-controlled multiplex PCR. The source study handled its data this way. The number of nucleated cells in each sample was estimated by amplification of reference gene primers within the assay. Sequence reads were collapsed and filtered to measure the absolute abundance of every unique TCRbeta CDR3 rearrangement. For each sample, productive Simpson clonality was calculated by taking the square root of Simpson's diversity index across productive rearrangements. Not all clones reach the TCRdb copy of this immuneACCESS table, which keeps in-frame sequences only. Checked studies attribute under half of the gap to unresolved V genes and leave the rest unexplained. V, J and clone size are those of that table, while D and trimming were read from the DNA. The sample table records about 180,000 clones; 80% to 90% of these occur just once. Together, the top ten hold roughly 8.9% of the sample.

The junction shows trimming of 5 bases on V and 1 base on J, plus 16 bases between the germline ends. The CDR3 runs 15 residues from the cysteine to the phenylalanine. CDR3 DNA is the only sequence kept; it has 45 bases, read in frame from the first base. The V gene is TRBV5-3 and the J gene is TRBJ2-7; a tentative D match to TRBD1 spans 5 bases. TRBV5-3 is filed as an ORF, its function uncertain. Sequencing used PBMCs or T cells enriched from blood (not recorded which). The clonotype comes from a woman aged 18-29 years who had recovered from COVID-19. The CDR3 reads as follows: CARRPRQISSYEQYF. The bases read TGTGCCAGAAGACCCCGACAGATTTCTTCCTACGAGCAGTACTTC.